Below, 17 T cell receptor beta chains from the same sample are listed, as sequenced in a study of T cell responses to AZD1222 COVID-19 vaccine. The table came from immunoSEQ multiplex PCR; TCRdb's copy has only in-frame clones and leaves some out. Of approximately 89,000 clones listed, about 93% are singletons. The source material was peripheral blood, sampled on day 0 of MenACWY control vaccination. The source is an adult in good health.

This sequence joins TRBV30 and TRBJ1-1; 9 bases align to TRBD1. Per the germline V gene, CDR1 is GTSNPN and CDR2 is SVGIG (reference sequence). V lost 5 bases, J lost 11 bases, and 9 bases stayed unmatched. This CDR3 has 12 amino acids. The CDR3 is CAWGDRARSAFF. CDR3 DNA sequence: TGTGCCTGGGGGGACAGGGCCCGATCCGCTTTCTTT.

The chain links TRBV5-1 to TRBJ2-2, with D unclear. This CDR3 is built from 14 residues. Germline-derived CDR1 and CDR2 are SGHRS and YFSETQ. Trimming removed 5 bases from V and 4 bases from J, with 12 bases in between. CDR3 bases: TGCGCCAGCAGGGCAGAAATACCCACCGGGGAGCTGTTTTTT. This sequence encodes CASRAEIPTGELFF.

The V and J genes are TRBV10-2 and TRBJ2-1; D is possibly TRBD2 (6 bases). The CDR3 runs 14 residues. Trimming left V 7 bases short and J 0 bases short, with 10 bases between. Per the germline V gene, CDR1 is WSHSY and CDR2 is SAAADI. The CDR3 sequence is CASKASVSYNEQFF. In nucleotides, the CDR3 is TGCGCCAGCAAGGCTAGCGTCTCCTACAATGAGCAGTTCTTC.

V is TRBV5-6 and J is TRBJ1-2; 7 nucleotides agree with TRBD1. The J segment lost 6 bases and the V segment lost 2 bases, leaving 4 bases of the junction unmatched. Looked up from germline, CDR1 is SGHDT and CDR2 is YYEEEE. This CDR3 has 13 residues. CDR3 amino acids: CASSFGTAHGYTF. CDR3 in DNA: TGTGCCAGCAGCTTTGGGACAGCTCATGGCTACACCTTC. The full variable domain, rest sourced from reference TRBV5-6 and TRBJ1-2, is DAGVTQSPTHLIKTRGQQVTLRCSPKSGHDTVSWYQQALGQGPQFIFQYYEEEERQRGNFPDRFSGHQFPNYSSELNVNALLLGDSALYLCASSFGTAHGYTFGSGTRLTVV.

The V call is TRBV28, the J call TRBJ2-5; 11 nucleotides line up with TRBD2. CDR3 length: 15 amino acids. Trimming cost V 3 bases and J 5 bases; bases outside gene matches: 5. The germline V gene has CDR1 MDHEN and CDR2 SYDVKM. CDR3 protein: CASSFSGRAVETQYF. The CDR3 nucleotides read TGTGCCAGCAGTTTTAGCGGGAGGGCCGTGGAGACCCAGTACTTC.

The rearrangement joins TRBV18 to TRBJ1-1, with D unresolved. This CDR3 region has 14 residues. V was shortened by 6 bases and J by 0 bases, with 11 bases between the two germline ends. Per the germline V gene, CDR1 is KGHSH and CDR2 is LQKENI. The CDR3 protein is CASSLDFMNTEAFF. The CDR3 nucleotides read TGTGCCAGCTCCCTCGACTTTATGAACACTGAAGCTTTCTTT.

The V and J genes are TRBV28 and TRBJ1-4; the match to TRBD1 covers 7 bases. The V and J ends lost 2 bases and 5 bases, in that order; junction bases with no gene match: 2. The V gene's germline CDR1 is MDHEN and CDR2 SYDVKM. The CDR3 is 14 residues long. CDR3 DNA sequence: TGTGCCAGCAGTTTAGGCAGGGGGAATGAAAAACTGTTTTTT. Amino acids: CASSLGRGNEKLFF.

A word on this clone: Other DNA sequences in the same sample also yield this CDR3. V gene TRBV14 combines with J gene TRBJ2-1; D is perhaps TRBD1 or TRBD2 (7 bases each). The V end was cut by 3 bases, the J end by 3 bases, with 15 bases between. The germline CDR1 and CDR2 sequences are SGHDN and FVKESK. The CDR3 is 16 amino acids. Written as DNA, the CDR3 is TGTGCCAGCAGCCAGGGAGGGGGCCGTCTCTACAATGAGCAGTTCTTC. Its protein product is CASSQGGGRLYNEQFF.

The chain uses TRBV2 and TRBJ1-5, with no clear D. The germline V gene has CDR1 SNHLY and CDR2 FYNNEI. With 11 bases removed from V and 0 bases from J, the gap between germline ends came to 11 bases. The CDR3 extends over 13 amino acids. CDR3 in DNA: TGTGCCTGTAAAACGGATAGCAATCAGCCCCAGCATTTT. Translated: CACKTDSNQPQHF.

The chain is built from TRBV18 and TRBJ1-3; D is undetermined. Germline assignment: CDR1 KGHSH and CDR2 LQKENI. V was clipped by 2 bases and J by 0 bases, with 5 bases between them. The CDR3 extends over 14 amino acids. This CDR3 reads CASSPELSGNTIYF. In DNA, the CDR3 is TGTGCCAGCTCACCAGAGCTCTCTGGAAACACCATATATTTT.

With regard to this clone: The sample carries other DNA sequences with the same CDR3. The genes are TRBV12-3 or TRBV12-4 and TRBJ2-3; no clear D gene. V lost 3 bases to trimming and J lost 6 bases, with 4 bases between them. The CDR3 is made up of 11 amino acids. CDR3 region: CASSLADTQYF. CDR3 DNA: TGTGCCAGCAGTTTGGCCGATACGCAGTATTTT.

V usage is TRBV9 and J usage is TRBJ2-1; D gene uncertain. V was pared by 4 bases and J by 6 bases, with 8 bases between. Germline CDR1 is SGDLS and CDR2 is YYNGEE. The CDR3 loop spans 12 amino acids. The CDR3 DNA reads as TGTGCCAGCAGCCAACACTCCAATGAGCAGTTCTTC. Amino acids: CASSQHSNEQFF.

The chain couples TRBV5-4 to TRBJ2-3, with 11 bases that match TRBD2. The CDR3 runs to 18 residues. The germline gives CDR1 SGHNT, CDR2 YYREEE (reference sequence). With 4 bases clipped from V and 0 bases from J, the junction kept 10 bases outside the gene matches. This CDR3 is CASSHPALAGGSTDTQYF. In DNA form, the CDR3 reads TGTGCCAGCAGCCACCCTGCGCTAGCGGGGGGAAGCACAGATACGCAGTATTTT.

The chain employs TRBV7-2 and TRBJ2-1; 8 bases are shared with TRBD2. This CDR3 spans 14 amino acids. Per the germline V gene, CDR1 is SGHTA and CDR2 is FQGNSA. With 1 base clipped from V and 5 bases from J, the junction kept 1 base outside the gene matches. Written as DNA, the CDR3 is TGTGCCAGCAGCTTAGGAGCGGGAGACAATGAGCAGTTCTTC. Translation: CASSLGAGDNEQFF. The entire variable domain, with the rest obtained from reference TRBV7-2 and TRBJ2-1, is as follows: GAGVSQSPSNKVTEKGKDVELRCDPISGHTALYWYRQSLGQGLEFLIYFQGNSAPDKSGLPSDRFSAERTGGSVSTLTIQRTQQEDSAVYLCASSLGAGDNEQFFGPGTRLTVL.

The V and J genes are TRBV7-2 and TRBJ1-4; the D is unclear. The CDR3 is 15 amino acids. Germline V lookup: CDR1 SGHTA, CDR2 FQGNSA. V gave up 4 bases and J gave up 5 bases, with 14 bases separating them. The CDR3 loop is CASSSRGISNEKLFF. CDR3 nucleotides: TGTGCCAGCAGCTCCCGAGGGATTTCCAATGAAAAACTGTTTTTT.

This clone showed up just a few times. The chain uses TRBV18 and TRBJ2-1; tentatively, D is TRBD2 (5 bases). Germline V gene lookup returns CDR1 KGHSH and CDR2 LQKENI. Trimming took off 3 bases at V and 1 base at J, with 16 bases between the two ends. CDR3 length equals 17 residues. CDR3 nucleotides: TGTGCCAGCTCACCGGGTGCGAGCGGCCGATCCTACAATGAGCAGTTCTTC. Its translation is CASSPGASGRSYNEQFF.

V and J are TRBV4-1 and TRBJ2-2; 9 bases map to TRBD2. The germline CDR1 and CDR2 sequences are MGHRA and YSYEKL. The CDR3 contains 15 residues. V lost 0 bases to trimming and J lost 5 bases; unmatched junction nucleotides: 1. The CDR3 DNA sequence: TGCGCCAGCAGCCAAGATACTAGCGGGACCGGGGAGCTGTTTTTT. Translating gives CASSQDTSGTGELFF.